These 9 T cell receptor beta chains share one sample of origin, sequenced in a study of T cells in Graves' hyperthyroidism and ophthalmopathy. Amplified TCR beta CDR3 regions came from RNA transcripts. A set of HTBI primers served as the primers for a first-round RT-PCR of the TCR CDR3. TCRdb re-called the multiplex PCR reads through MiXCR, storing one row per CDR3 protein. The sample contains 600,000 to 700,000 distinct CDR3 sequences, 40% to 55% of which appear only once. The sample consisted of peripheral blood or thyroid tissue (not recorded which). These receptors originate from an adult man with Graves' disease, either hyperthyroidism or ophthalmopathy (not recorded which).

This clonotype was observed many times. A much more abundant neighbour one base away suggests this may be a read error. The CDR3 bases are TGTGCCAGCAGCGGGACAGCGAGCAATCAGCCCCAGCATTTT. Amino acid sequence: CASSGTASNQPQHF. This rearrangement joins TRBV12-3 or TRBV12-4 to TRBJ1-5; 7 nucleotides match TRBD1. The CDR3 length is 14 residues. The trim removed 6 bases at V and 1 base at J, leaving 3 bases unmatched.

This clonotype turned up a few times. The chain carries TRBV6-5 and TRBJ1-4; D uncertain. Trimming removed 0 bases from V and 8 bases from J, with 10 bases in between. This CDR3 is 14 amino acids long. Looked up from germline, CDR1 is MNHEY and CDR2 is SVGAGI. CDR3 sequence reads: CASSYSSRSEKLFF. The CDR3 region has the DNA TGTGCCAGCAGTTACTCGTCGCGGTCCGAAAAACTGTTTTTT.

This clonotype was counted once. V usage is TRBV2 and J usage is TRBJ1-1; D might be TRBD1 (6 bases). V was shortened by 8 bases and J by 0 bases, with 13 bases between the two germline ends. The CDR3 loop spans 14 amino acids. Germline V gene lookup returns CDR1 SNHLY and CDR2 FYNNEI. The DNA for the CDR3 is TGTGCCAGCGTTATACAGGGCATGAACACTGAAGCTTTCTTT. Its protein product is CASVIQGMNTEAFF.

A remark on this clonotype: Being one base from a much bigger clone, this may be a read error. V gene TRBV7-9 combines with J gene TRBJ2-5; D is unclear. The CDR3 is 12 residues long. From germline, CDR1 is SEHNR and CDR2 FQNEAQ (reference sequence). As DNA, the CDR3 is TGTGCCAGCAGCTTAGATATGACGACCCAGTGCTTC. Amino acid sequence: CASSLDMTTQCF.

The V gene is TRBV7-6, the J gene TRBJ2-7, with D possibly TRBD1 on 6 matching bases. Between the trimmed V and J ends, which lost 5 bases and 2 bases, there was a span of 13 bases. The CDR3 totals 14 residues. Germline values: CDR1 SGHVS, CDR2 FNYEAQ. The chain's CDR3 is CASSLRDTTYEQYF. For the CDR3, the DNA is TGTGCCAGCAGCCTCCGGGACACCACCTACGAGCAGTACTTC. The full variable domain, its missing parts supplied by reference TRBV7-6 and TRBJ2-7, is GAGVSQSPRYKVTKRGQDVALRCDPISGHVSLYWYRQALGQGPEFLTYFNYEAQQDKSGLPNDRFSAERPEGSISTLTIQRTEQRDSAMYRCASSLRDTTYEQYFGPGTRLTVT.

Notes on this clonotype: Without the conserved terminal phenylalanine or tryptophan, this CDR3 likely stems from a read error. No DNA is shown, since the ends of the CDR3 on it are uncertain; the CDR3 is the one TCRdb lists. V usage is TRBV7-9 and J usage is TRBJ2-5. The CDR3 is 10 amino acids in total, end residues counted. The germline V gene encodes CDR1 SEHNR and CDR2 FQNEAQ (reference sequence). CDR3 region: CASSSGTQNT.

The chain employs TRBV7-2 and TRBJ2-2; no firm D call. Matching the DNA end better, TRBJ1-5 makes the J call doubtful. CDR3 length: 13 residues. From germline, CDR1 is SGHTA and CDR2 FQGNSA. CDR3 DNA sequence: TGTGCCAGCACCAGAGACGGATATCAGCCCCAGCATTTT. As protein: CASTRDGYQPQHF.

The table lists this clonotype with many counts. The chain has TRBV19 and TRBJ1-6, with 8 bases identical to TRBD1. The CDR3 totals 14 residues. Trimming cost V 6 bases and J 6 bases; bases outside gene matches: 4. Germline CDR1 and CDR2: LNHDA and SQIVND (reference sequence). The CDR3 DNA sequence: TGTGCCAGTAGGGGGACAGGAGTTAATTCACCCCTCCACTTT. This translates into CASRGTGVNSPLHF.

This clonotype was detected only a few times. V usage is TRBV20-1 and J usage is TRBJ2-5; 8 bases are shared with TRBD1. With V trimmed by 0 bases and J by 2 bases, 8 bases remained unmatched. The germline CDR1 and CDR2 sequences are DFQATT and SNEGSKA (reference sequence). The CDR3 is 16 residues long. The CDR3 DNA reads as TGCAGTGCTAGAGATATTGGGGGGACAGGACAAGAGACCCAGTACTTC. This sequence encodes CSARDIGGTGQETQYF.